Described below is a single T cell receptor beta chain sequence and its context. As yet, its antigen is unknown. Other DNA sequences from this sample encode an identical CDR3 as well. These data come from a study of cytomegalovirus exposure and HLA in healthy donors. Study-level information: The Caucasian-associated ancestry cluster held 80% to 90% of some 420 genotyped donors. General study results and limits: Later, an analysis showed that TCR beta chains associated with HLA were more clonally expanded than others that were equally common. Researchers reported in a later analysis that common viral pathogens appeared linked to several top clusters.

V was pared by 6 bases and J by 1 base, with 3 bases of the junction left unmatched. Germline-derived CDR1 and CDR2 are MNHEY and SVGAGI. The CDR3 is made up of 14 amino acids. In the PCR, 60 Vbeta and 13 Jbeta primers were used. TCRdb's table, derived via immunoSEQ multiplex PCR, lists solely in-frame clones and lacks some. The repertoire has about 120,000 clones, approximately 80% of them found once; the top ten carry roughly 1.8%. The source is a man between 18 and 29 years old in good health and CMV-seronegative. The chain carries TRBV6-5 and TRBJ1-3; TRBD1 agrees at 7 bases. Specimen: PBMCs. This CDR3 reads CASRPTGSGNTIYF. In DNA, the CDR3 is TGTGCCAGCAGGCCGACAGGGTCTGGAAACACCATATATTTT.